This is a list of T cell receptor beta chains from one sample in a study of molecular identifiers for immune sequencing clone quantification. One entry per CDR3 protein results from TCRdb running MiXCR on the PCR reads. This sample has approximately 500,000 distinct CDR3 sequences, with 20% to 25% found just once. The material sequenced was naive CD8+ T cells from blood, with Jurkat cell RNA spiked in. The receptor set was obtained from a human donor in good health. Some libraries in this study had Jurkat cell RNA spiked in. Each CDR3 is given with its conserved first and last residue. A D gene is named only where the DNA matches it firmly. For some rows the clone size is stated as once, few or many, or as a class when expanded; others skip it.

13	NA	TRBV29-1	NA	TRBJ2-1	CSVDRGHYNEQFF
13	many	TRBV29-1	NA	TRBJ2-3	CSALGAGPDTQYF
14	few	TRBV24-1	NA	TRBJ2-2	CATSDLGGNGELFF
15	few	TRBV11-2	NA	TRBJ2-3	CASSLEASGTDTQYF
15	NA	TRBV2	TRBD1	TRBJ2-2	CASSEGQGAAGEPFF
16	once	TRBV3-1	NA	TRBJ2-5	CASVPHGGPDRETQYF
14	NA	TRBV4-3	NA	TRBJ1-4	CASSPDSFNEKLFF
15	NA	TRBV6-4	NA	TRBJ2-5	CASSEDCAGLETQYF
15	many	TRBV7-6	TRBD1	TRBJ2-7	CASSSGTGGRYEQYF
15	few	TRBV7-9	NA	TRBJ2-5	CASSSGDKAEETQYF
16	many	TRBV28	NA	TRBJ1-1	CASSLHKELLNTEAFF
14	few	TRBV28	TRBD1	TRBJ1-2	CASSIRGGDYGYTF
14	NA	TRBV12-3/TRBV12-4	TRBD1	TRBJ2-5	CASRQGLVGETQYF
16	NA	TRBV7-6	NA	TRBJ2-3	CASSYGGVGGTDTQYF
14	many	TRBV5-1	TRBD1	TRBJ2-7	CASSLEQGTYEQYF
16	few	TRBV24-1	TRBD1	TRBJ2-1	CATSDWTGGTYNEQFF
12	many	TRBV29-1	NA	TRBJ2-7	CSPWRSPHEQYF
17	NA	TRBV28	NA	TRBJ2-3	CASSLFGNYRQGATQYF
15	NA	TRBV5-1	NA	TRBJ2-7	CAGSPGTGISDEQYF
14	NA	TRBV4-3	NA	TRBJ1-2	CASSQDRETYGYTF
16	many	TRBV13	NA	TRBJ2-3	CASSLVRTTATDTQYF
16	NA	TRBV27	TRBD1	TRBJ2-5	CASSPGTGANQETQYF
16	few	TRBV11-2	NA	TRBJ1-4	CASSLNSWDNNEKLFF
15	few	TRBV9	NA	TRBJ2-1	CASSVIDLPTDEQFF
13	once	TRBV7-9	NA	TRBJ2-1	CASGLHGGNELFF
17	few	TRBV28	TRBD2	TRBJ2-1	CASSPKLAGELYNEQFF
16	many	TRBV28	TRBD1	TRBJ2-7	CASSSDRTVISDEQYF
14	few	TRBV30	NA	TRBJ2-7	CAWSVGIRGNEQYF
14	NA	TRBV27	NA	TRBJ1-1	CASSLIGRNTEAFF
19	NA	TRBV23-1	NA	TRBJ1-5	CASSLVGGGTSHSNQPQHF
15	many	TRBV12-3/TRBV12-4	NA	TRBJ2-3	CASSLFTTSTDTQYF
12	NA	TRBV27	NA	TRBJ2-7	CASSFQRGEQYF
13	many	TRBV7-6	NA	TRBJ1-5	CASSFAGVQPQHF
16	few	TRBV7-9	NA	TRBJ2-6	CASSPPDNSGANVLTF
15	many	TRBV2	NA	TRBJ1-2	CASRDSRTDNYGYTF
15	many	TRBV20-1	NA	TRBJ2-7	CSARDGVRPIYEQYF
16	few	TRBV15	TRBD2	TRBJ2-1	CATSRDKRGWYNEQFF
16	NA	TRBV12-3/TRBV12-4	TRBD2	TRBJ2-1	CASSLAGLAGDSEQFF
11	many	TRBV30	NA	TRBJ1-1	CAWSVRGEAFF
18	many	TRBV4-3	NA	TRBJ1-4	CASSQDQPGDFVGEKLFF
15	many	TRBV27	NA	TRBJ1-4	CASSSTGLLNEKLFF
20	few	TRBV9	NA	TRBJ1-1	CASSPEVVAVKLEQFTEAFF
13	many	TRBV11-2	NA	TRBJ2-7	CASSLESPYEQYF
15	many	TRBV4-3	NA	TRBJ1-4	CASSQDGGRGEKLFF
17	NA	TRBV7-9	TRBD2	TRBJ2-7	CASNWGVLRGRASEQYF
15	NA	TRBV15	NA	TRBJ1-5	CATSRDQTANQPQHF
16	few	TRBV7-9	TRBD1	TRBJ2-7	CASSPRPWTGTEEQYF
14	NA	TRBV20-1	NA	TRBJ1-1	CSAGDVGEDTEAFF
18	NA	TRBV5-4	TRBD2	TRBJ2-1	CASSLGDSSGRVRDEQFF
11	many	TRBV29-1	NA	TRBJ1-1	CSVQAKGRAFF
12	few	TRBV3-1	NA	TRBJ2-7	CASSQGFYEQYF
14	few	TRBV7-9	NA	TRBJ2-2	CASSWTAEGGELFF
12	NA	TRBV20-1	NA	TRBJ1-1	CSARDYNTEAFF
17	few	TRBV6-6	TRBD1	TRBJ1-5	CASSPPRDRVLGQPQHF